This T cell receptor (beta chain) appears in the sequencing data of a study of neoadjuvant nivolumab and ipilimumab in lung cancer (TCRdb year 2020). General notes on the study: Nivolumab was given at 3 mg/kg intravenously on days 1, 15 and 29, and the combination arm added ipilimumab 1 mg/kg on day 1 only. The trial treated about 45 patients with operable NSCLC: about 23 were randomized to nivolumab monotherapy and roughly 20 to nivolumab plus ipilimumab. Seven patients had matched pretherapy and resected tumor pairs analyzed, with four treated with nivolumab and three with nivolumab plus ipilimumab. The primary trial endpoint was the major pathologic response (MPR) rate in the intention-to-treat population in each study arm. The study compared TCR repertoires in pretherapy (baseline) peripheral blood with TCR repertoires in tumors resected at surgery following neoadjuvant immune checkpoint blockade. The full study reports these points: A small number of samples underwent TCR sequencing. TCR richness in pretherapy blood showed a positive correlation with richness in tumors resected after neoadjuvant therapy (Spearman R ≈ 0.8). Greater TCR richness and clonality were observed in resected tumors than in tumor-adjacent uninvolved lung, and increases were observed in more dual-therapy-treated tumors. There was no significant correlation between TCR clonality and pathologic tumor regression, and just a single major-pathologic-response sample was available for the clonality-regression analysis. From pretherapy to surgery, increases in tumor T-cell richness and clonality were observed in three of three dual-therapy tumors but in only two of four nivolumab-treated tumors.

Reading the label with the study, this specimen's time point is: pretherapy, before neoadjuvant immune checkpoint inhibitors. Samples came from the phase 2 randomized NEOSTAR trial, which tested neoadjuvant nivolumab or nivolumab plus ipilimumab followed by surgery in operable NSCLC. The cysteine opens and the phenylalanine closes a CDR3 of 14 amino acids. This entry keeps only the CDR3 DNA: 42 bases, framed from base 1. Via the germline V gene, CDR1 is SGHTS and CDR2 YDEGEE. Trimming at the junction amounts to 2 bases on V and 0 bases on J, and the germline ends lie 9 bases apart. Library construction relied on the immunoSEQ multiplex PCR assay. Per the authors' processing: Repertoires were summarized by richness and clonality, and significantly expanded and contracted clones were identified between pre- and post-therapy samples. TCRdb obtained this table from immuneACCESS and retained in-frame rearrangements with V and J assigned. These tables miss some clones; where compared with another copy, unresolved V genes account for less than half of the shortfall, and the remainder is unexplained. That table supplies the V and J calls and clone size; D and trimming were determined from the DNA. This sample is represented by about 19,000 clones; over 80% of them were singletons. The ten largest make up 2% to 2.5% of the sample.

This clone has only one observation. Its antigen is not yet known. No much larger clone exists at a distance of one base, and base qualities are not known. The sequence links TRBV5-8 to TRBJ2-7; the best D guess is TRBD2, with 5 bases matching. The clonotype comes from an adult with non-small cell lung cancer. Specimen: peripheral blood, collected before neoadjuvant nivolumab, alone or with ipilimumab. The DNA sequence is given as TGTGCCAGCAGCTTCTTAGGGAGCTCCTACGAGCAGTACTTC. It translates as CASSFLGSSYEQYF.